The 28 T cell receptor beta chains reported below all come from one sample, sequenced in a study of response to subunit inactivated influenza vaccine. Using its own MiXCR run on the RT-PCR reads, TCRdb lists one record per CDR3 protein. Among about 500,000 distinct CDR3 sequences listed, around 13% were seen once. The sequenced sample was PBMCs from blood, obtained 45 days after vaccination. The receptor source for this set is a man aged 50 or older who received an inactivated influenza vaccine.

The table lists this clonotype with a few counts. The genes are TRBV6-5 and TRBJ2-2, with TRBD1 matching 8 bases. Germline assignment: CDR1 MNHEY and CDR2 SVGAGI. This CDR3 spans 16 amino acids. Losses at the gene ends were 2 bases for V and 1 base for J; bases not matched to a gene: 3. CDR3 DNA sequence: TGTGCCAGCAGTTACGGGGACAGGTTGAACACCGGGGAGCTGTTTTTT. Protein sequence: CASSYGDRLNTGELFF.

This clonotype was seen a few times. CDR3 region: CASSLAVGGRDTQYF. CDR3 nucleotide sequence: TGCGCCAGCAGCTTGGCCGTGGGAGGGAGAGATACGCAGTATTTT. The chain recombines TRBV5-1 with TRBJ2-3; the match to TRBD2 covers 7 bases. In germline, CDR1 is SGHRS, CDR2 YFSETQ. CDR3 size: 15 residues. The junction had 6 bases not matched to a gene; V was cut back by 0 bases and J by 5 bases. Supplemented by reference TRBV5-1 and TRBJ2-3, the full variable domain reads KAGVTQTPRYLIKTRGQQVTLSCSPISGHRSVSWYQQTPGQGLQFLFEYFSETQRNKGNFPGRFSGRQFSNSRSEMNVSTLELGDSALYLCASSLAVGGRDTQYFGPGTRLTVL.

The rearrangement joins TRBV28 to TRBJ2-7; D not certain. The CDR3 is 16 residues long. The V and J ends lost 6 bases and 2 bases respectively, with 20 bases between them. Germline CDR1 reads MDHEN; CDR2 reads SYDVKM. The CDR3 nucleotides read TGTGCCAGCAGAGAGGTTCGGGCTATTCGGACCTACGAGCAGTACTTC. Protein sequence: CASREVRAIRTYEQYF.

This clonotype was observed a few times. The chain recombines TRBV4-1 with TRBJ2-7; TRBD2 agrees at 13 bases. V gave up 2 bases and J gave up 4 bases; unmatched junction bases: 8. This CDR3 contains 17 residues. Germline assignment: CDR1 MGHRA and CDR2 YSYEKL. Here the CDR3 DNA reads TGCGCCAGCAGCCAAAGTACTAGCGGGAGGGCCAGGTACGAGCAGTACTTC. Translation gives CASSQSTSGRARYEQYF.

There are a few counts of this clonotype. CDR3 coding DNA: TGTGCCAGCAGAGGCCTACGGGACACCACAGATACGCAGTATTTT. Its translation is CASRGLRDTTDTQYF. The V call is TRBV28, the J call TRBJ2-3; D might be TRBD1 (6 bases). The germline CDR1 and CDR2 sequences are MDHEN and SYDVKM. Trimming took off 6 bases at V and 2 bases at J, with 15 bases between the two ends. The CDR3 length is 15 residues.

Ten or more counts support this clonotype. This chain joins TRBV6-5 and TRBJ2-5, with D hard to call. Trimming removed 0 bases at V and 0 bases at J, with 5 bases between. Germline CDR1 and CDR2: MNHEY and SVGAGI. The CDR3 length is 14 residues. In DNA, the CDR3 is TGTGCCAGCAGTTACTCTTCGGACCAAGAGACCCAGTACTTC. Translating it yields CASSYSSDQETQYF.

V is TRBV7-2 and J is TRBJ2-5, with a tentative D call TRBD1 (5 bases). Deletions cut 1 base from V and 5 bases from J, with 14 bases between. CDR1 SGHTA and CDR2 FQGNSA come from the germline V gene. There are 15 residues in the CDR3. The CDR3 bases are TGTGCCAGCAGCTTAGGGGCTAGAAGGGGCGAGACCCAGTACTTC. This gives the protein CASSLGARRGETQYF.

The genes are TRBV25-1 and TRBJ2-3, with 12 bases identical to TRBD2. The CDR3 spans 16 residues. CDR1 is MGHDK, CDR2 SYGVNS, per germline. V was pared by 3 bases and J by 5 bases, with 6 bases of the junction left unmatched. CDR3 nucleotide sequence: TGTGCCAGCAGTGATTGGACTAGCGGGACGGTAGATACGCAGTATTTT. It codes for CASSDWTSGTVDTQYF.

This clonotype was observed many times. The chain recombines TRBV10-3 with TRBJ2-5; the match to TRBD1 covers 9 bases. Germline V gene lookup returns CDR1 ENHRY and CDR2 SYGVKD. The trim removed 7 bases at V and 3 bases at J, leaving 3 bases unmatched. This CDR3 region has 13 residues. The CDR3 nucleotides are TGTGCCATCAAGCGGACAGGGGAAGAGACCCAGTACTTC. Protein sequence: CAIKRTGEETQYF.

V gene TRBV15 combines with J gene TRBJ2-1, with D possibly TRBD1 on 6 matching bases. V shed 1 base and J shed 1 base, with 17 bases lying between them. This CDR3 is built from 18 residues. The germline V gene has CDR1 LNHNV and CDR2 YYDKDF (reference sequence). The DNA of the CDR3 is TGTGCCACCAGCAGAGCTACGATGGACAGCCCTTCCTACAATGAGCAGTTCTTC. This gives the protein CATSRATMDSPSYNEQFF.

The chain carries TRBV29-1 and TRBJ2-7; TRBD1 aligns across 7 bases. The CDR3 length is 13 residues. Germline CDR1 is SQVTM and CDR2 is ANQGSEA. The junction had 7 bases not matched to a gene; V was cut back by 3 bases and J by 5 bases. The CDR3 loop reads CSVEGRGGNEQYF. DNA of the CDR3: TGCAGCGTTGAGGGACGAGGGGGCAACGAGCAGTACTTC.

This chain joins TRBV5-1 and TRBJ2-5, with D maybe TRBD1 (7 bases). This CDR3 region has 16 residues. Germline V gives CDR1 SGHRS, CDR2 YFSETQ. The germline V and J ends were trimmed by 0 bases and 4 bases, with 16 bases remaining between them. CDR3 coding DNA: TGCGCCAGCAGCTTGGTCGAAGGGACAGCGGGAGAGACCCAGTACTTC. This translates into CASSLVEGTAGETQYF.

The rearrangement joins TRBV3-1 to TRBJ2-7; no firm D call. The CDR3 totals 15 residues. Looked up from germline, CDR1 is LGHDT and CDR2 is YNNKEL (reference sequence). V was cut by 0 bases and J by 1 base, with 10 bases left in between. CDR3 coding DNA: TGTGCCAGCAGCCAAGAAACGACCGGATCCTACGAGCAGTACTTC. This sequence encodes CASSQETTGSYEQYF.

The chain employs TRBV6-1 and TRBJ1-2, with D uncertain. The CDR3 is made up of 15 amino acids. Per germline, CDR1 MNHNS and CDR2 SASEGT. The V end lost 6 bases, the J end lost 4 bases, and 18 bases lay between the germline ends. The CDR3 DNA sequence: TGTGCCAGCAGCGTCAGCTTTTCCCCTTCCTATGGCTACACCTTC. Its translation: CASSVSFSPSYGYTF.

The chain recombines TRBV12-3 or TRBV12-4 with TRBJ1-2, with a possible D match to TRBD1 (6 bases). The CDR3 is 13 residues long. Trimming removed 5 bases from V and 4 bases from J, with 11 bases in between. CDR3 loop: CASSVGQFYGYTF. The DNA of the CDR3 is TGTGCCAGCAGTGTCGGACAGTTCTATGGCTACACCTTC.

The chain carries TRBV20-1 and TRBJ2-3; 11 bases map to TRBD2. J lost 1 base, V lost 2 bases, and 2 bases had no gene match. The CDR3 consists of 15 residues. Per the germline V gene, CDR1 is DFQATT and CDR2 is SNEGSKA (reference sequence). The CDR3 bases are TGCAGTGCTAGATTACTAGCGGGAGGCACAGATACGCAGTATTTT. This sequence encodes CSARLLAGGTDTQYF.

This sequence joins TRBV14 and TRBJ2-7; TRBD2 might be the D (5 bases). The CDR3 has 16 residues. Germline values: CDR1 SGHDN, CDR2 FVKESK. The ends were cut back, 2 bases at V and 3 bases at J, with 17 bases in the middle. DNA of the CDR3: TGTGCCAGCAGCCAAAAAAGGGAGATAAGGATCTACGAGCAGTACTTC. Amino acids: CASSQKREIRIYEQYF.

Ten or more counts support this clonotype. CDR3 protein: CASSVFTGTSVDNEQFF. The CDR3 nucleotides read TGCGCCAGCAGCGTGTTTACCGGGACTAGCGTCGACAATGAGCAGTTCTTC. V is TRBV5-1 and J is TRBJ2-1, with 10 bases matching TRBD2. The CDR3 runs to 17 residues. The V gene end was trimmed by 4 bases and the J gene end by 5 bases; junction bases not matched to a gene: 12. CDR1 is SGHRS and CDR2 is YFSETQ in the germline V gene.

This clonotype was seen more than once but under ten times. The rearrangement uses TRBV7-9 and TRBJ2-7; tentatively, D is TRBD1 or TRBD2 (5 bases each). Trimming pared 1 base from V and 4 bases from J, leaving 11 bases between. The germline V gene has CDR1 SEHNR and CDR2 FQNEAQ (reference sequence). This CDR3 has 14 amino acids. The CDR3 protein is CASSLVGGVYEQYF. CDR3 sequence (DNA): TGTGCCAGCAGCTTAGTTGGGGGTGTATACGAGCAGTACTTC.

This clonotype occurred a few times. The V gene is TRBV20-1, the J gene TRBJ1-5, with TRBD1 identical over 8 bases. CDR3 length: 14 residues. Per germline, CDR1 DFQATT and CDR2 SNEGSKA (reference sequence). The V segment lost 0 bases and the J segment 6 bases; nucleotides outside the gene matches: 4. The CDR3 bases are TGCAGTGCTAGAGATGCAGGGGGCGGTCAGCCCCAGCATTTT. Its protein product is CSARDAGGGQPQHF.

The rearrangement links TRBV5-1 to TRBJ2-7; D is uncertain. The CDR3 runs 13 residues. Germline CDR1 is SGHRS and CDR2 is YFSETQ. V shed 4 bases and J shed 2 bases, with 10 bases lying between them. CDR3 coding DNA: TGCGCCAGCAGCACCGGACCGGCCTACGAGCAGTACTTC. It encodes CASSTGPAYEQYF.

This clonotype has at least ten counts. This chain links TRBV12-3 or TRBV12-4 with TRBJ1-6; D is unresolved. CDR3 length: 12 residues. The V end lost 3 bases, the J end lost 7 bases, and 4 bases lay between the germline ends. CDR3: CASSFRNSPLHF. The CDR3 DNA reads as TGTGCCAGCAGTTTCCGGAATTCACCCCTCCACTTT.

J is TRBJ2-5 and V is TRBV6-5, with 10 nucleotides matching TRBD1. CDR3 length: 16 residues. Germline-derived CDR1 and CDR2 are MNHEY and SVGAGI. V shed 2 bases, J shed 5 bases, and the junction held 8 bases outside the gene matches. The CDR3 sequence is CASSYTGQGVGETQYF. The CDR3 nucleotides read TGTGCCAGCAGTTACACAGGACAGGGGGTCGGGGAGACCCAGTACTTC.

This clonotype came up a few times. The chain joins TRBV10-3 to TRBJ2-1, with D perhaps TRBD1 or TRBD2 (5 bases each). CDR1 is ENHRY and CDR2 is SYGVKD in the germline V gene. This CDR3 spans 15 amino acids. The V end was cut by 7 bases, the J end by 4 bases, with 17 bases between. The CDR3 region is CAIMGVGARYNEQFF. The CDR3 DNA reads as TGTGCCATCATGGGGGTAGGGGCAAGGTACAATGAGCAGTTCTTC.

The CDR3 nucleotides are TGTGCCAGCAGTTACTCGAGCTGGTTGCGGGAGGCCAACTACGAGCAGTACTTC. It specifies CASSYSSWLREANYEQYF. The chain joins TRBV6-5 to TRBJ2-7; TRBD2 matches 8 bases. The V gene's germline CDR1 is MNHEY and CDR2 SVGAGI. J was trimmed by 3 bases and V by 0 bases; bases with no gene match: 13. The CDR3 is 18 amino acids.

Notes on this clonotype: The junction departs from germline at one end; a sequencing error may be responsible. The J gene is TRBJ1-2, the V gene TRBV7-9, with a weak D call TRBD1 (5 bases). CDR3 length equals 15 residues. Germline V lookup: CDR1 SEHNR, CDR2 FQNEAQ (reference sequence). CDR3 in DNA: TGTGCCAGCAGCCAAACGCTGACAGAAGACCGATTTCCCCTCTTC. This sequence encodes CASSQTLTEDRFPLF.

This clonotype turned up a few times. The chain carries TRBV9 and TRBJ1-3; D call uncertain. V dropped 0 bases and J dropped 0 bases, with 4 bases sitting between them. Germline V gives CDR1 SGDLS, CDR2 YYNGEE. The CDR3 is 14 amino acids. CDR3 sequence (DNA): TGTGCCAGCAGCGTAGTCACCTCTGGAAACACCATATATTTT. Residues: CASSVVTSGNTIYF.

This chain links TRBV12-3 or TRBV12-4 with TRBJ2-5; unclear D gene. The CDR3 is 14 residues long. Trimming pared 2 bases from V and 0 bases from J, leaving 7 bases between. CDR3 amino acids: CASSLSVDQETQYF. As DNA, the CDR3 is TGTGCCAGCAGTTTATCGGTGGACCAAGAGACCCAGTACTTC.